The sample holds a few counts of the clone carrying this T cell receptor (beta chain). The antigen remains undetermined. The data belong to a study of response to subunit inactivated influenza vaccine. Whole-study findings and limits: The authors suggested that every seasonal influenza vaccination recruits few new T cells.

From the RT-PCR reads, TCRdb called clonotypes with MiXCR, one entry per CDR3 protein. The data contain about 780,000 distinct CDR3 sequences, about a fifth of them singletons. CDR3 length: 16 amino acids. Germline V CDR1 and CDR2: SGHRS, YFSETQ. J lost 7 bases, V lost 4 bases, and 11 bases had no gene match. The chain recombines TRBV5-1 with TRBJ2-1; 10 bases match TRBD1. The source is a man in his fifties who received an inactivated influenza vaccine. This specimen was PBMCs from blood, taken roughly 5 days after vaccination. The CDR3 loop reads CASSPDGWTGGNEQFF. In DNA form, the CDR3 reads TGCGCCAGCAGCCCGGATGGTTGGACAGGGGGGAATGAGCAGTTCTTC. The whole variable domain, filled in from reference TRBV5-1 and TRBJ2-1, reads KAGVTQTPRYLIKTRGQQVTLSCSPISGHRSVSWYQQTPGQGLQFLFEYFSETQRNKGNFPGRFSGRQFSNSRSEMNVSTLELGDSALYLCASSPDGWTGGNEQFFGPGTRLTVL.